This T cell receptor beta chain stems from a study of blood T cell repertoires in COVID-19. Study overall: Researchers got acute and convalescent COVID-19 samples from the United States, Italy and Spain.

The protocol was immunoSEQ multiplex PCR, while the TCRdb copy is restricted to in-frame clones and leaves out a portion. The sample shows about 120,000 clones, about 88% of them seen only once. Germline V gene data show CDR1 as DFQATT and CDR2 as SNEGSKA (reference sequence). The CDR3 spans 15 residues. The V and J ends lost 3 bases and 0 bases, in that order; junction bases with no gene match: 5. The chain links TRBV20-1 to TRBJ2-3, with 8 bases aligning to TRBD2. Sequencing was carried out using peripheral blood. The sequence came from a woman over 75 with acute or convalescent COVID-19. The CDR3 spells CSASGPGGSTDTQYF. CDR3 coding DNA: TGCAGTGCTAGTGGACCGGGAGGGAGCACAGATACGCAGTATTTT.